The clone carrying this TCR beta chain came up many times. No antigen is known for it. Only in-frame clones appear in the TCRdb table, and some are missing; sequencing was by immunoSEQ multiplex PCR. The top ten hold about 0.52% of the sample, which has over a million clones, 70% to 80% seen once. The sample originates from a study of shared clonotypes between healthy human individuals. General observations from the study: Larger estimated richness was generally recorded for naive subsets relative to memory subsets. A reduction in generation probabilities was seen for non-shared clonotypes relative to those shared by all four donors.

All the donors were Caucasian adults who lived in Nashville, Tennessee. This TCR derives from a man between 18 and 35 years old in good health. Some clones in this sample may be carry-over from other donors' samples. Sequences were obtained from memory CD4+ T cells from PBMCs. Subset meaning: CD45RA-negative fraction.

The CDR3 sequence: CAIRKDRTNEKLFF. CDR3 DNA: TGTGCCATCAGAAAGGACAGGACTAATGAAAAACTGTTTTTT. This chain joins TRBV10-3 and TRBJ1-4; TRBD1 agrees at 7 bases. CDR3 size: 14 residues. The V segment lost 6 bases and the J segment 2 bases; nucleotides outside the gene matches: 3. Germline CDR1 and CDR2: ENHRY and SYGVKD.